The T cell receptor (beta chain) under discussion was sequenced for a study of shared clonotypes between healthy human individuals. This clone came up once. What it binds is unknown. Findings of the study overall: Only blood underwent sampling, and tissue repertoires likely differ. The diversity represented, both genetic and in exposure history, was limited by few donors.

Only in-frame clones appear in the TCRdb table, and some are missing; sequencing was by immunoSEQ multiplex PCR. Altogether 500,000 to 550,000 clones are present, around 95% being singletons, with the ten largest covering about 0.059%. This CDR3 region has 16 residues. With V trimmed by 4 bases and J by 3 bases, 7 bases remained unmatched. The germline gives CDR1 SNHLY, CDR2 FYNNEI. This rearrangement joins TRBV2 to TRBJ2-1, with 9 bases aligning to TRBD2. The source is a young woman in good health. The material sequenced was naive CD4+ T cells sorted from blood. Subset here: CD45RA+ positively selected. For the CDR3, the DNA is TGTGCCAGCAGTGTTCAAACTAGCGGGCGCTACAATGAGCAGTTCTTC. It codes for CASSVQTSGRYNEQFF.